This T cell receptor (beta chain) was sequenced for a study of cytomegalovirus exposure and HLA in healthy donors. Study in general: The approximately 670 first-cohort repertoires and the 110 or so validation repertoires shared the same platform, a later analysis reported. General study points: Most observed TCR sequences were rare, whereas some public TCRs were detected in many donors. Among the CMV-associated chains, a few were confirmed in vitro as specific for CMV antigens.

Separation from the approximately 670-subject first cohort characterized the roughly 110-subject validation cohort, to which the donors belonged. Using immunoSEQ multiplex PCR, the repertoire was profiled, and TCRdb retains in-frame clones only, with some absent. The sample lists about 60,000 clones; just under 95% were seen once. Note on this clone: Its antigen remains unknown.

The sample comprised PBMCs. The TCR sequence derives from a woman aged 18-29 years in good health and CMV-seropositive.

The CDR3 DNA reads as TGTGCCAGCAGCTCAGAGACAGGGAGGGAAGCTTTCTTT. Its translation: CASSSETGREAFF. The rearrangement uses TRBV11-2 and TRBJ1-1; 7 bases match TRBD1. Looked up from germline, CDR1 is SGHAT and CDR2 is FQNNGV. This CDR3 has 13 residues. V lost 4 bases and J lost 8; bases outside the gene matches: 7.